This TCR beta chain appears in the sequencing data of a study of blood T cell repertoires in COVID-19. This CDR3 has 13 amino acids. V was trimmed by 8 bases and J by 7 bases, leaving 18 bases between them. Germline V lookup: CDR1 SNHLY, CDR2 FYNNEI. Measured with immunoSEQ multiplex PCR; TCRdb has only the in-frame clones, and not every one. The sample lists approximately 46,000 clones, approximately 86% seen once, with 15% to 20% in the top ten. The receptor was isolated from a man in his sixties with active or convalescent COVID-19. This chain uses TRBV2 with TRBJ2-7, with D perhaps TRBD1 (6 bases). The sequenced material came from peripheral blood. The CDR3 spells CASLVIGGGEQYF. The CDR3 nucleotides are TGTGCCAGCCTTGTTATTGGGGGCGGGGAGCAGTACTTC.